This T cell receptor beta chain was identified during a study of T cells after yellow fever vaccination. Overall study: SMART-Seq v4 Ultra Low Input served to prepare low-cell-number fractions. Study-wide findings and caveats: In post-booster samples, most primary-vaccination clones reappeared (about 95% CD4, nearly 90% CD8). Though weaker, the secondary response peaked faster, on day 5 versus 15.

Making TCR cDNA involved 5'RACE template switching, which added UMIs and a universal primer site. TCRdb re-called the 5' RACE reads with MiXCR, one entry per CDR3 protein. The sample includes approximately 260,000 distinct CDR3 sequences, 10% to 15% of them seen just once. CDR1 SGHRS and CDR2 YFSETQ come from the germline V gene. This CDR3 comprises 16 residues. The V and J ends lost 5 bases and 1 base, in that order; junction bases with no gene match: 11. As to this clonotype: Its cognate antigen is unknown.

This chain joins TRBV5-1 and TRBJ1-1, with 7 bases identical to TRBD1. The material was CD4+ T cells sorted from PBMCs, obtained 45 days after the yellow fever booster vaccination. This clonotype was obtained from a man between 25 and 39 years old who received the YFV17D yellow fever vaccine. The CDR3 sequence is CASSTRWGTENTEAFF. CDR3 bases: TGCGCCAGCAGTACCCGCTGGGGGACAGAGAACACTGAAGCTTTCTTT.